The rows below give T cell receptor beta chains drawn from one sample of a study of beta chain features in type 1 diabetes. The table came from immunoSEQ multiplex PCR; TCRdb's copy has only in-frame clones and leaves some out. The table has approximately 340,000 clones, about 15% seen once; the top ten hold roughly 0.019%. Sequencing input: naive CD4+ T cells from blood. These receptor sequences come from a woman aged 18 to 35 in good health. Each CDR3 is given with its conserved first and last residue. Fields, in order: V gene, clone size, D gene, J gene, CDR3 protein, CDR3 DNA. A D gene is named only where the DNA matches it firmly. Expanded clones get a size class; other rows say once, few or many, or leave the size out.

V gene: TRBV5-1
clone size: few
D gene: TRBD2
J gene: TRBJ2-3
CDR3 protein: CASSPSGGAPTDTQYF
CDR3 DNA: TGCGCCAGCAGCCCTAGCGGGGGGGCCCCCACAGATACGCAGTATTTT

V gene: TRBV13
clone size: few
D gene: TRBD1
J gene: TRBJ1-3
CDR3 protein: CASSRQGRNGNTIYF
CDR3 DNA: TGTGCCAGCAGCCGACAGGGACGTAATGGAAACACCATATATTTT

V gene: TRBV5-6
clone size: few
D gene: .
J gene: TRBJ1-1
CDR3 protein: CASSLEGRAYTEAFF
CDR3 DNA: TGTGCCAGCAGCTTGGAGGGCAGGGCGTACACTGAAGCTTTCTTT

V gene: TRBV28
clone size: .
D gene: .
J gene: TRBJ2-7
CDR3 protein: CASRGPESSYEQYF
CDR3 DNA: TGTGCCAGCAGGGGTCCGGAGAGCTCCTACGAGCAGTACTTC

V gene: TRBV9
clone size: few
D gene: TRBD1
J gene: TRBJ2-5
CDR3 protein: CASSIRTGVPQETQYF
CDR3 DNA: TGTGCCAGCAGCATCAGGACAGGGGTTCCTCAAGAGACCCAGTACTTC

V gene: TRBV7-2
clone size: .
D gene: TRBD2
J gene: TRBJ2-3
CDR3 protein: CASSHNSGRDRRALWYF
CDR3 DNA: TGTGCCAGCAGCCATAATAGCGGGAGGGATCGTAGGGCCCTGTGGTATTTT

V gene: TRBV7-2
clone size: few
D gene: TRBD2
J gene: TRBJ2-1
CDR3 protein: CASSLTGLAVNEQFF
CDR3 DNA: TGTGCCAGCAGCTTAACCGGACTAGCGGTTAATGAGCAGTTCTTC

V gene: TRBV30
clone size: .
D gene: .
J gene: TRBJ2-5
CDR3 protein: CAWSDGTLAGETQYF
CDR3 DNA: TGTGCCTGGAGTGACGGGACCCTCGCGGGGGAGACCCAGTACTTC

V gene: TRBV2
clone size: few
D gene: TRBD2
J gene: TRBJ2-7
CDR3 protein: CASRTSGSYEQYF
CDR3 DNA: TGTGCCAGCAGGACTAGCGGTTCCTACGAGCAGTACTTC

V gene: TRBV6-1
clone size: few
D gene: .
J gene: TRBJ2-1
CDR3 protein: CASRLTISSYNEQFF
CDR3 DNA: TGTGCCAGCAGGTTGACTATCAGCTCCTACAATGAGCAGTTCTTC

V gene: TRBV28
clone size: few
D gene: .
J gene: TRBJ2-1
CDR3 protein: CASSPTGEQFF
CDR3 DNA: TGTGCCAGCAGTCCCACGGGAGAGCAGTTCTTC

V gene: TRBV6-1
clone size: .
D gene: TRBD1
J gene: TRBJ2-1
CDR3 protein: CASRGTGENNEQFF
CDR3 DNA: TGTGCCAGCAGGGGGACAGGGGAAAACAATGAGCAGTTCTTC

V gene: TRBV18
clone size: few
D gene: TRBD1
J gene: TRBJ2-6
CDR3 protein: CASSTQGAGANVLTF
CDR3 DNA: TGTGCCAGCTCCACACAGGGGGCTGGGGCCAACGTCCTGACTTTC

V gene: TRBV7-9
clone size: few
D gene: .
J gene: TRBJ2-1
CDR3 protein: CASSLVTGINEQFF
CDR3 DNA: TGTGCCAGCAGCTTAGTAACAGGTATCAATGAGCAGTTCTTC

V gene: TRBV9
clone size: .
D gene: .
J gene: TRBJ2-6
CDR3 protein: CASSVDYSGANVLTF
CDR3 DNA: TGTGCCAGCAGCGTAGATTACTCTGGGGCCAACGTCCTGACTTTC